The rows below give T cell receptor beta chains drawn from one sample of a study of molecular identifiers for immune sequencing clone quantification. From the PCR reads, TCRdb called clonotypes with MiXCR, one entry per CDR3 protein. The sample lists around 480,000 distinct CDR3 sequences, over 20% occurring once. The sample comprised naive CD8+ T cells from blood, with Jurkat cell RNA spiked in. The receptors stem from a human donor in good health. Some libraries in this study had Jurkat cell RNA spiked in. The CDR3 runs from the conserved cysteine through the conserved F or W. The D gene is left open where the match is weak. Size values are once, few and many counts, or a class for expanded clones, and some rows have none.

TRBJ2-7	.	.	TRBV4-3	CASSQDFSGAGSYEQYF	TGCGCCAGCAGCCAAGATTTTTCAGGAGCTGGGTCCTACGAGCAGTACTTC
TRBJ2-5	.	.	TRBV24-1	CATSDPFRAGLEETQYF	TGTGCCACCAGTGATCCCTTTCGGGCGGGATTGGAGGAGACCCAGTACTTC
TRBJ2-7	.	.	TRBV20-1	CSARSGATYEQYF	TGCAGTGCTAGGAGCGGTGCTACCTACGAGCAGTACTTC
TRBJ2-1	TRBD2	.	TRBV4-3	CASSQDRLAGAHNEQFF	TGCGCCAGCAGCCAAGATAGGCTAGCGGGAGCCCACAATGAGCAGTTCTTC
TRBJ2-3	TRBD2	.	TRBV27	CASSNVAGQGTDTQYF	TGTGCCAGCAGCAACGTAGCGGGACAAGGCACAGATACGCAGTATTTT
TRBJ2-1	TRBD1	.	TRBV7-3	CASSSDAGTGGVGEQFF	TGTGCCAGCAGCTCCGACGCCGGGACAGGGGGGGTCGGGGAGCAGTTCTTC
TRBJ2-1	TRBD1	many	TRBV29-1	CSVEGTGVLDEQFF	TGCAGCGTGGAGGGGACAGGGGTCCTCGATGAGCAGTTCTTC
TRBJ1-1	.	few	TRBV6-5	CASSYRGSNTEAFF	TGTGCCAGCAGTTACAGGGGCTCGAACACTGAAGCTTTCTTT
TRBJ1-5	TRBD1	.	TRBV24-1	CATQGTGQPQHF	TGTGCCACTCAAGGGACAGGTCAGCCCCAGCATTTT
TRBJ2-7	.	.	TRBV20-1	CGARAQGISSYEQYF	TGCGGTGCTAGAGCCCAGGGCATAAGCTCCTACGAGCAGTACTTC
TRBJ2-7	.	.	TRBV5-1	CASSNTDSSPYEQYF	TGCGCCAGCAGCAATACGGACAGTAGCCCCTACGAGCAGTACTTC
TRBJ1-2	.	few	TRBV20-1	CSARDTSNYGYTF	TGCAGTGCTAGGGACACCTCTAACTATGGCTACACCTTC
TRBJ2-7	.	.	TRBV11-2	CASSLDRDPRYYEQYF	TGTGCCAGCAGCCTAGACCGGGACCCCAGGTACTACGAGCAGTACTTC
TRBJ2-7	.	many	TRBV29-1	CSAEGAGRDYEQYF	TGCAGCGCCGAAGGGGCAGGGCGGGACTACGAGCAGTACTTC
TRBJ1-2	.	.	TRBV28	CASSLSPNRGYTF	TGTGCCAGCAGTCTGTCTCCGAATAGAGGCTACACCTTC
TRBJ2-5	TRBD2	.	TRBV4-1	CASSHEVGLAAQETQYF	TGCGCCAGCAGCCATGAAGTCGGACTAGCGGCCCAAGAGACCCAGTACTTC